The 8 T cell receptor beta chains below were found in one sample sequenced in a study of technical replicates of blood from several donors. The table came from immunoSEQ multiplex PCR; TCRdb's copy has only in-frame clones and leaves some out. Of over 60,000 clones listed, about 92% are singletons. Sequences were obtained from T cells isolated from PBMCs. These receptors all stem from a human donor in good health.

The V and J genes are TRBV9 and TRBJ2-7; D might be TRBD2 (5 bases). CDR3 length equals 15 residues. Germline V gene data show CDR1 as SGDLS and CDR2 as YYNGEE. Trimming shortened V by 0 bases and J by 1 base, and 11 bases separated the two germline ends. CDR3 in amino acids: CASSVAGFGSYEQYF. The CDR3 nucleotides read TGTGCCAGCAGCGTAGCGGGGTTTGGTTCCTACGAGCAGTACTTC. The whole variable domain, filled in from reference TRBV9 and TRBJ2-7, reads DSGVTQTPKHLITATGQRVTLRCSPRSGDLSVYWYQQSLDQGLQFLIQYYNGEERAKGNILERFSAQQFPDLHSELNLSSLELGDSALYFCASSVAGFGSYEQYFGPGTRLTVT.

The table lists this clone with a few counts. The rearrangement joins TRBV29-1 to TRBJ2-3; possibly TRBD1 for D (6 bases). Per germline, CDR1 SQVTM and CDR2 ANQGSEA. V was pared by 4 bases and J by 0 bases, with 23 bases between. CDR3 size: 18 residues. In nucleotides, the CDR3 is TGCAGCGTTGGAGGGGGACGGGTCCCCGATACTAGCACAGATACGCAGTATTTT. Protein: CSVGGGRVPDTSTDTQYF.

The CDR3 spells CASSLGPTRSGYTDTQYF. DNA for the CDR3: TGTGCCAGCAGCTTAGGTCCCACTCGTAGCGGATACACAGATACGCAGTATTTT. The chain has TRBV7-2 and TRBJ2-3; possible D gene TRBD2, 6 bases. V was trimmed by 1 base and J by 2 bases, leaving 19 bases between them. The CDR3 totals 18 residues. CDR1 SGHTA and CDR2 FQGNSA come from the germline V gene.

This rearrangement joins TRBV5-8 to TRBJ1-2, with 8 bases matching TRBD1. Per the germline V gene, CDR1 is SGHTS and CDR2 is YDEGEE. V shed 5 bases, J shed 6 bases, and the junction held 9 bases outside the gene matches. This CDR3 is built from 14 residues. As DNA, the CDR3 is TGTGCCAGCAGACCGCCGACAGGGGAGGATGGCTACACCTTC. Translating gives CASRPPTGEDGYTF.

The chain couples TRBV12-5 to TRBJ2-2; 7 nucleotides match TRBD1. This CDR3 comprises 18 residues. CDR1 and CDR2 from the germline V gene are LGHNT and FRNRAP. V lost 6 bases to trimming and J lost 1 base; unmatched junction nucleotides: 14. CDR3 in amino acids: CASGLTRSGQQNTGELFF. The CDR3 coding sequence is TGTGCTAGTGGCCTTACCCGTTCGGGACAGCAGAACACCGGGGAGCTGTTTTTT.

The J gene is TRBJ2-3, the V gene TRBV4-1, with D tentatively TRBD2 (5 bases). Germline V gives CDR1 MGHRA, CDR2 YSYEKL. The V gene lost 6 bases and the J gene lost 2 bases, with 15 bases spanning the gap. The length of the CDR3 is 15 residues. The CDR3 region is CASREDEPYTDTQYF. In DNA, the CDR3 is TGCGCCAGCAGGGAGGACGAGCCCTACACAGATACGCAGTATTTT.

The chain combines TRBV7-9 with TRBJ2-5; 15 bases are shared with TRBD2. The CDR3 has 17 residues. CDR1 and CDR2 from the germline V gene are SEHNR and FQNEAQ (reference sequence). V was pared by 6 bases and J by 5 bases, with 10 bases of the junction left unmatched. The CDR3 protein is CASRGLAGGESGETQYF. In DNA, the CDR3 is TGTGCCAGCAGAGGACTAGCGGGGGGGGAATCCGGTGAGACCCAGTACTTC.

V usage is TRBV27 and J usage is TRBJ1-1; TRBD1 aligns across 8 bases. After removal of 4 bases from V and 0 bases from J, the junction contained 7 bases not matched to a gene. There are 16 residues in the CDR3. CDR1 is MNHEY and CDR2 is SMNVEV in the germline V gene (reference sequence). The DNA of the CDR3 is TGTGCCAGCAGTTCCCTACAGGGGGGGGTGAACACTGAAGCTTTCTTT. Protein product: CASSSLQGGVNTEAFF.